This TCR beta chain was found in a study of response to subunit inactivated influenza vaccine. TCRdb processed the RT-PCR reads anew with MiXCR; each CDR3 protein has one entry. This sample yields some 850,000 distinct CDR3 sequences, of which roughly 18% are seen a single time; approximately 11% belongs to the top ten. Whole-study findings and limits: Authors suggested each seasonal flu vaccination may recruit only limited numbers of new T cells.

Trimming removed 5 bases from V and 3 bases from J, with 11 bases in between. Per the germline V gene, CDR1 is LGHNA and CDR2 is YSLEER. CDR3 length: 14 residues. The sample holds a few counts of this clonotype. Antigen specificity is unknown. The chain uses TRBV4-3 and TRBJ2-1; D gene unclear. Sequences were derived from PBMCs from blood, sampled 5 days after vaccination. This receptor was identified in a man in his fifties or sixties who received an inactivated influenza vaccine. This chain's CDR3 is CASSSVGSYNEQFF. The CDR3 DNA follows: TGCGCCAGCAGCTCAGTAGGCAGCTACAATGAGCAGTTCTTC.